A single TCR beta chain is shown here with its context. Antigen specificity is unknown. The assay was immunoSEQ multiplex PCR, and TCRdb's table has in-frame clones only and misses some. The repertoire includes 150,000 or so clones, roughly 90% of them detected once, and more than 2.5% sits in the top ten. This sample stems from a study of T cell responses to AZD1222 COVID-19 vaccine. Study information: Second-dose intervals of approximately 4 or approximately 12 weeks were pooled. Study-wide points: Seropositive status at baseline applied to only 6 or 7 AZD1222 recipients. Recipients of two AZD1222 doses showed rising Spike-specific TCR breadth and depth. Spike-wide coverage was observed for vaccine-associated CD4 TCRs, with dominant responses at 160-218 and 743-854.

This sequence was found in an adult in good health. The sequenced sample was peripheral blood, obtained on day 0 of AZD1222 vaccination.

The CDR3 DNA follows: TGTGCCAGCAGCCAATCGTACGCAGAGGCAGATACGCAGTATTTT. Translation: CASSQSYAEADTQYF. The chain carries TRBV16 and TRBJ2-3; no clear D gene. V gave up 0 bases and J gave up 4 bases, with 11 bases separating them. The CDR3 totals 15 residues. Per germline, CDR1 KGHSY and CDR2 FQNENV.